This TCR beta chain was recovered during a study of cytomegalovirus exposure and HLA in healthy donors (dated 2017 in TCRdb). Describing the broader study: According to an earlier analysis of a few hundred of the donors, 150 million to 200 million T cells yielded 117 million unique TCR beta sequences and more than 250 Gb of sequence data. An early release that covered about 600 HLA-typed donors contained approximately 300 gigabases of sequencing data and roughly 84 million unique TCR sequences. The genetic ancestry cluster associated with self-reported Caucasian donors included 80% to 90% of the 300 to 450 genotyped donors. The study aimed to test whether cataloging public T cell receptors could reveal signatures of past pathogen exposure. The T cell repertoires of some 700 subjects were profiled by immunosequencing and related to cytomegalovirus serostatus. In addition to the first cohort of 650 to 800 subjects, a separate validation cohort of 120 different subjects was used. To predict cytomegalovirus infection status, the study combined high-throughput TCR immunosequencing, statistical association of individual TCRs with disease status, and machine learning. A later analysis re-examined previously published TCR beta repertoires from about 700 donors and added high-resolution HLA genotyping to investigate patterns of TCR occurrence. Rather than using new phenotypic data, the later analysis identified candidate immune exposures from TCR beta sequences and from how often those sequences occurred across donors. In an earlier analysis of 550 to 700 of the donors, high-throughput TCR beta sequencing was used to judge whether each TCR beta V gene segment behaved as functional or pseudogenic. Donor age, sex, ethnicity and CMV serostatus were compiled alongside the repertoire data. A later genetic analysis used genome-wide SNP genotypes for about 65% of the roughly 700 donors, treating that subset as a discovery cohort. Every repertoire in the discovery cohort had been generated on one and the same sequencing platform. HLA typing included class I and class II loci at four-digit resolution. The number of typed donors differed by locus: about 620-630 for A, B, C, DRB1 and DQB1; approximately 530 for DQA1; approximately 600 for DPA1; and roughly 490 for DPB1. Because of strong linkage in the cohort, four to six DR-DQ haplotypes were treated as single units for association and clustering. Among 398 genotyped donors of the cohort, an average of around 250,000 unique TCR beta nucleotide sequences was sequenced per donor, of which approximately 19% were non-productive. The investigation overall reported the following: A few of the identified cytomegalovirus-associated TCR beta chains were confirmed in vitro to be specific for cytomegalovirus antigens. The sequencing pipeline was judged likely to have produced a cluster of highly shared sequence variants as a technical artifact. While some public TCRs were present in many individuals, most TCR sequences turned up only very rarely across donors. Several of the top co-occurrence clusters appeared to be linked to parvovirus B19, influenza, CMV and Epstein-Barr virus, according to a later analysis. In a later analysis, 15,000 to 20,000 TCR beta sequences were associated with specific HLA alleles at a false discovery rate of 0.05. A further reported finding was that TCR beta sequences accurately predicted the HLA-A and HLA-B alleles for most subjects in the first cohort. HLA typing was unavailable for some donors at each locus, so association tests used only the typed subset. The cohort was sequenced for TCR beta chains only, and without alpha or paired-chain data the features that could be detected were limited. It was suggested by the authors that the approach could potentially be generalized to other disease states and immunological phenotypes. V-gene and J-gene trimming of TCR beta chains was associated with a missense DCLRE1C variant in a later genetic analysis, and the association was replicated in an independent cohort. An earlier analysis of 587 of the donors showed that most TCR beta V segments appeared in productive rearrangements either about 87% or about 30% of the time, which broadly matched IMGT annotations. Linkage disequilibrium might explain the correlated functional status among segregating V segments, but an unknown experimental factor could not be ruled out. When HLA alleles, especially DR and DQ, strongly co-occurred, TCR associations were difficult to assign to individual alleles. Presence/absence analyses assumed roughly uniform sequencing depth across donors, an assumption that may not hold. The study listed 150 to 200 TCR beta chains as associated with cytomegalovirus. Some IMGT-functional V segments, including TRBV6-2 and TRBV6-3, could not be distinguished by the 87-base-pair reads and were therefore excluded. Immune exposure information for the cohort was limited to CMV serostatus. According to a later analysis, TCR association rates differed among HLA loci, with DRB1 alleles showing the most associated TCRs and HLA-C alleles showing the fewest. A later genetic analysis reported fewer N-insertions in productive TCRs among donors in an Asian-associated ancestry cluster than the roughly 670-donor mean. The classifier was reported to diagnose cytomegalovirus status with high specificity and sensitivity in both the original and validation cohorts. Compared with equally common non-associated chains, HLA-associated TCR beta chains in a later analysis were more clonally expanded and had lower generation probabilities. Because counts were too low, roughly 18 rarely observed V segments, including chromosome 9 orphons, were left out of the earlier analysis of over 550 of the donors. According to a later analysis, most CMV-associated TCR beta chains appeared to be HLA-restricted, and the HLA associations seemed to be driven largely by CMV exposure.

As for this clone: Its specific antigen is unknown. No quality values exist for individual bases; no much larger clone is one base distant.

Libraries were constructed by the immunoSEQ multiplex PCR assay. The multiplex PCR relied on a mix of 60 forward primers for TCR Vbeta segments and 13 reverse primers for TCR Jbeta segments. The CDR3 region of rearranged TCR beta genes was amplified from genomic DNA by a multiplex PCR assay. Amplified TCR beta libraries were sequenced as 87-base-pair reads on the Illumina HiSeq System. As for the authors' bioinformatics: Across the 670 or so repertoires, a later analysis counted 60 million to 90 million unique TCR beta chains, 9 million to 14 million of which were shared by at least two donors. Raw reads were error-corrected and collapsed into unique sequences by a nearest-neighbor algorithm in which closely related sequences were merged to remove PCR and sequencing errors. V, D and J gene segments were assigned by aligning CDR3 sequences to IMGT reference sequences. For a sequence to be retained, at least a six-nucleotide match to both a V gene segment and a J gene segment was required. Rearrangements were classified as productive when the CDR3 lacked stop codons and remained in frame with V and J, and all other rearrangements were classified as non-productive. CDR3 was defined by IMGT convention, running from the second conserved V-encoded cysteine to the conserved J-encoded phenylalanine. Sequences without an unambiguous match to a single V gene segment were excluded from the earlier analysis of a few hundred of the donors. In an earlier analysis of 587 of the donors, V segments were called functional above 56.7% productive rearrangements and were called segregating when the between-donor standard deviation exceeded 5%. A statistical classification framework was built to diagnose cytomegalovirus status from the catalog of TCR beta chain sequences. In a later analysis, TCR nucleotide sequences were compared against IMGT/GENE-DB human TR gene sequences so that V and J genes could be assigned. The TCRdist pipeline was used in a later analysis to assign CDR3 sequences and most-parsimonious VDJ recombination scenarios. A later analysis defined each TCR beta chain by its CDR3 amino acid sequence plus V-gene family, and excluded reads lacking a unique V-gene family. In a later analysis, some 600 highly shared, low-generation-probability nucleotide sequences were removed to address suspected cross-contamination and a sequencing artifact. A later analysis calculated a clonal expansion index for each public chain from normalized within-repertoire ranks of inferred template counts. In a later analysis, generation probabilities were computed using a VDJ recombination model fitted to out-of-frame rearrangements, and the results were checked against IGoR. In a later analysis, hypergeometric tests were used to score TCR-TCR, TCR-HLA and TCR-CMV co-occurrence, with a repertoire-size bias correction applied to TCR pairs. In a later analysis, false discovery rates were estimated by permuting HLA or CMV assignments 20 times. In a later analysis, co-occurring TCRs were grouped using DBSCAN, with TCRdist sequence similarity added in when clustering inside HLA-allele-positive subsets. Repertoires with fewer than 30,000 or more than 120,000 public chains were left out of co-occurrence clustering, as were several repertoires with anomalous nucleotide sharing. TCRdb holds this immuneACCESS table with in-frame rearrangements only. Some clones are missing; in checked studies, unresolved V genes explain under half, and the rest has no known cause. V, J and clone size derive from that table, while D and trimming were established from the DNA sequence. The sample profile shows 180,000 or so clones; approximately 83% of them were found once. The ten largest clonotypes hold about 9.3% of the sample.

Trimmed from V: 5 bases; trimmed from J: 6 bases; junction bases lacking a gene match: 2. CDR1 and CDR2, per the germline V gene, are SGHAT and FQNNGV. The CDR3 measures 13 amino acids from cysteine to phenylalanine. Only the CDR3 part of the read is kept: 39 bases, read in frame from the first base. In total, fewer than 750 healthy bone marrow donors made up the cohort. At the time of sampling, every cohort member was nominally healthy, though immune exposures that went unrecorded were likely present. The donor was CMV seropositive and was included in the group of around 300 seropositive cohort members. Each donor provided a peripheral blood sample, and peripheral blood mononuclear cells were used for TCR beta sequencing. Genomic DNA was extracted from the blood cell samples with the Qiagen DNeasy Blood Extraction Kit.

The specimen sequenced was PBMCs. The V and J genes are TRBV11-2 and TRBJ2-1, with 9 junctional bases fitting TRBD2. The receptor comes from a man younger than 35 in good health and CMV-seropositive. The nucleotide sequence reads as follows: TGTGCCAGCAGCGAGGGACTAGCCAATGAGCAGTTCTTC. The resulting protein is CASSEGLANEQFF.